This TCR beta chain was found in a study of blood T cell repertoires in COVID-19. On the study more broadly: Acute-phase and convalescent COVID-19 samples originated in the United States, Italy and Spain. In each case, the material was cDNA or gDNA derived from T cells, B-cell-depleted T cells, or PBMCs.

Only in-frame clones appear in the TCRdb table, and some are missing; sequencing was by immunoSEQ multiplex PCR. This sample carries about 190,000 clones, almost 85% of them seen once, and the ten largest clones take 5.1%. The source is a woman aged 70-85 years with active or convalescent COVID-19. Sequencing was done on a sample of peripheral blood.

The CDR3 is CASSTHRGANEQFF. The CDR3 DNA reads as TGTGCCAGCAGCACTCACAGGGGAGCCAATGAGCAGTTCTTC. The V gene is TRBV11-3, the J gene TRBJ2-1; TRBD1 aligns across 7 bases. Germline assignment: CDR1 SGHNT and CDR2 YENEEA. The CDR3 totals 14 residues. With 5 bases clipped from V and 6 bases from J, the junction kept 7 bases outside the gene matches.